This is a list of T cell receptor beta chains from one sample in a study of metastatic and nonmetastatic thyroid tumors. TCRdb re-called the PCR reads through MiXCR. The profile shows fewer than 25,000 clones, less than 20% of them singletons. The sequencing sample was made of blood. These TCRs come from a female donor with papillary thyroid cancer or a benign thyroid nodule (not recorded which). Some clones in this sample may be carry-over from other donors' samples. Both conserved end residues are part of each CDR3. The D gene is left open where the match is weak. Only part of the rows carry a size: once, few, many, or a class if the clone is expanded.

clone_size d_call j_call cdr3_length v_call cdr3_aa cdr3_nt
many . TRBJ2-7 12 TRBV2 CASSQGPYEQYF TGTGCCAGCAGCCAGGGACCCTACGAGCAGTACTTC
many . TRBJ2-3 13 TRBV9 CASSVTGEGTQYF TGTGCCAGCAGCGTAACTGGTGAGGGTACGCAGTATTTT
many . TRBJ2-2 13 TRBV7-7 CASSLRDTGELFF TGTGCTAGCAGCTTGAGGGACACCGGGGAGCTGTTTTTT
many . TRBJ2-1 15 TRBV9 CASSVSGTGADEQFF TGTGCCAGCAGCGTAAGCGGGACGGGGGCGGATGAGCAGTTCTTC
. . TRBJ1-5 13 TRBV19 CASSMAIIQPQHF TGTGCCAGTAGTATGGCTATCATTCAGCCCCAGCATTTT
many . TRBJ1-3 15 TRBV6-1 CASGSPGQRRGTIYF TGTGCCAGCGGTAGTCCAGGACAACGCCGGGGCACCATATATTTT
. TRBD1 TRBJ1-2 16 TRBV28 CASSSSRGTITYGYTF TGTGCCAGCAGTTCTTCCAGGGGGACAATCACCTATGGCTACACCTTC
many TRBD2 TRBJ2-1 16 TRBV6-1 CASTKLAGDYYNEQFF TGTGCCAGCACCAAACTAGCGGGAGATTACTACAATGAGCAGTTCTTC
many . TRBJ2-3 15 TRBV6-1 CASRERALSTDTQYF TGTGCCAGCAGGGAGCGGGCCTTAAGCACAGATACGCAGTATTTT
. . TRBJ1-2 14 TRBV2 CASTGQTTNYGYTF TGTGCCAGCACCGGACAGACGACTAACTATGGCTACACCTTC
many . TRBJ1-1 14 TRBV12-3/TRBV12-4 CASTWGGELAEAFF TGTGCCAGCACCTGGGGTGGGGAGTTGGCTGAAGCTTTCTTT
many TRBD2 TRBJ2-2 16 TRBV7-8 CASSLGGLAGSGELFF TGTGCCAGCAGCTTGGGGGGACTAGCGGGATCCGGGGAGCTGTTTTTT
many . TRBJ2-5 16 TRBV5-1 CASSLGQGGFQETQYF TGCGCCAGCAGCTTGGGCCAGGGGGGGTTTCAAGAGACCCAGTACTTC
many . TRBJ1-5 14 TRBV19 CASSMEPGNQPQHF TGTGCCAGTAGTATGGAACCAGGCAATCAGCCCCAGCATTTT
many . TRBJ1-2 14 TRBV29-1 CSVDVTGTNYGYTF TGCAGCGTTGATGTCACAGGGACTAACTATGGCTACACCTTC
. TRBD2 TRBJ2-1 15 TRBV9 CASSATSGGHNEQFF TGTGCCAGCAGCGCCACTAGCGGGGGCCACAATGAGCAGTTCTTC
many . TRBJ2-1 13 TRBV20-1 CSASRAAGDEQFF TGCAGTGCTAGCCGGGCCGCTGGGGATGAGCAGTTCTTC
many TRBD2 TRBJ2-7 18 TRBV28 CASSSRYWTSGRVYEQYF TGTGCCAGCAGTTCGCGCTACTGGACTAGCGGGAGAGTATACGAGCAGTACTTC
many TRBD1 TRBJ2-5 15 TRBV9 CASSPPGQGMETQYF TGTGCCAGCAGCCCACCGGGACAGGGGATGGAGACCCAGTACTTC
many TRBD2 TRBJ2-1 15 TRBV4-2 CASSRGLAGYNEQFF TGTGCCAGCAGCCGAGGACTAGCGGGTTACAATGAGCAGTTCTTC
many . TRBJ2-5 15 TRBV7-2 CASSLGNQGAETQYF TGTGCCAGCAGCTTAGGCAACCAGGGTGCCGAGACCCAGTACTTC
many . TRBJ2-6 20 TRBV2 CASSERDNDYRGSGANVLTF TGTGCCAGCAGTGAACGGGACAACGACTATAGAGGCTCTGGGGCCAACGTCCTGACTTTC
many TRBD2 TRBJ2-5 16 TRBV11-2 CASSPSVFTSGETQYF TGTGCCAGCAGCCCTTCGGTTTTCACTAGCGGAGAGACCCAGTACTTC
. TRBD1 TRBJ1-1 15 TRBV6-1 CASSEFGTEYTEAFF TGTGCCAGCAGTGAATTTGGGACAGAGTACACTGAAGCTTTCTTT
many TRBD1 TRBJ1-1 15 TRBV7-2 CASSLGQGVHTEAFF TGTGCCAGCAGCTTAGGACAGGGGGTGCACACTGAAGCTTTCTTT
many . TRBJ2-1 13 TRBV6-1 CASSEARWNEQFF TGTGCCAGCAGTGAAGCGAGGTGGAATGAGCAGTTCTTC
many TRBD1 TRBJ2-7 12 TRBV6-1 CATGQGLYEQYF TGTGCCACCGGACAGGGACTCTACGAGCAGTACTTC
many TRBD2 TRBJ2-7 15 TRBV5-8 CASSLTRLAGYEQYF TGTGCCAGCAGCTTAACTCGACTAGCGGGATACGAGCAGTACTTC
many . TRBJ2-1 16 TRBV6-1 CASRRTREQSTNEQFF TGTGCCAGCAGAAGAACTAGGGAGCAATCCACCAATGAGCAGTTCTTC
. . TRBJ2-1 15 TRBV5-1 CASSSGVGGYNEQFF TGCGCCAGCAGCTCGGGGGTCGGAGGGTACAATGAGCAGTTCTTC
many TRBD2 TRBJ2-3 14 TRBV2 CASRGGTNTDTQYF TGTGCCAGCAGGGGCGGGACTAACACAGATACGCAGTATTTT
. TRBD1 TRBJ1-5 15 TRBV13 CASSSRGESNQPQHF TGCGCCAGCAGCTCCAGGGGGGAAAGCAATCAGCCTCAGCATTTT
many . TRBJ2-2 14 TRBV2 CASSGTATLLELFF TGTGCCAGCAGTGGGACTGCCACCCTTCTGGAGCTGTTTTTT
many TRBD2 TRBJ2-1 16 TRBV7-2 CASSPPRTSGYNEQFF TGTGCCAGCAGCCCACCGAGGACTAGCGGGTACAATGAGCAGTTCTTC
many . TRBJ2-2 16 TRBV28 CASRSRPGDGTGELFF TGTGCCAGCAGATCCCGGCCAGGGGATGGCACCGGGGAGCTGTTTTTT
many . TRBJ2-3 12 TRBV29-1 CSVEPEVDTQYF TGCAGCGTTGAGCCGGAGGTAGATACGCAGTATTTT
. TRBD1 TRBJ2-7 17 TRBV4-1 CASSRSTGTGPQDEQYF TGCGCCAGCAGCCGATCAACCGGGACAGGGCCCCAGGACGAGCAGTACTTC
many . TRBJ2-7 14 TRBV18 CASSPGRNSYEQYF TGTGCCAGCTCACCAGGGAGGAACTCCTACGAGCAGTACTTC
many . TRBJ2-1 15 TRBV12-3/TRBV12-4 CASSFGRQNYNEQFF TGTGCCAGCAGTTTCGGACGGCAAAACTACAATGAGCAGTTCTTC
many TRBD1 TRBJ2-5 14 TRBV11-2 CASSTPGGVETQYF TGTGCCAGCAGCACTCCAGGGGGCGTTGAGACCCAGTACTTC
many TRBD2 TRBJ2-1 13 TRBV20-1 CSAAGTSGIEQFF TGCAGTGCAGCCGGGACTAGCGGGATCGAGCAGTTCTTC
few . TRBJ1-1 13 TRBV19 CASRMTVNTEAFF TGTGCCAGTAGGATGACAGTGAACACTGAAGCTTTCTTT
many . TRBJ2-7 14 TRBV7-2 CASSAGLRGHEQYF TGTGCCAGCAGCGCGGGACTTCGAGGCCACGAGCAGTACTTC
. . TRBJ1-2 13 TRBV7-2 CASSLGRGYGYTF TGTGCCAGCAGCTTGGGCAGGGGATATGGCTACACCTTC
. TRBD2 TRBJ2-1 16 TRBV20-1 CSAQTSGRSTYNEQFF TGCAGTGCTCAGACTAGCGGGAGGTCAACCTACAATGAGCAGTTCTTC
medium-sized . TRBJ1-2 13 TRBV20-1 CSAAVGGFYGYTF TGCAGTGCTGCCGTCGGGGGCTTCTATGGCTACACCTTC
. TRBD2 TRBJ2-1 17 TRBV7-2 CASSLASGGLSYNEQFF TGTGCCAGCAGCTTAGCGAGCGGGGGGCTCTCCTACAATGAGCAGTTCTTC
many . TRBJ2-7 16 TRBV10-3 CAISDILGVGIGEQYF TGTGCCATCAGTGATATACTGGGGGTCGGTATCGGGGAGCAGTACTTC
many TRBD2 TRBJ2-1 15 TRBV4-2 CASSQSSGSYNEQFF TGTGCCAGCAGCCAGTCTAGCGGGAGTTACAATGAGCAGTTCTTC
many . TRBJ2-1 14 TRBV29-1 CSVVGRDYGNEQFF TGCAGCGTTGTGGGCAGGGATTACGGCAATGAGCAGTTCTTC
. . TRBJ1-1 15 TRBV11-2 CASSLPPGPNTEAFF TGTGCCAGCAGCCTCCCCCCAGGCCCTAACACTGAAGCTTTCTTT
many TRBD1 TRBJ1-2 15 TRBV25-1 CASSEYPDRVGGYTF TGTGCCAGCAGTGAATATCCCGACAGGGTAGGCGGCTACACCTTC
. TRBD1 TRBJ2-7 15 TRBV11-2 CASSLVGRGLYEQYF TGTGCCAGCAGCTTAGTGGGCAGGGGGCTCTACGAGCAGTACTTC
. TRBD2 TRBJ2-7 13 TRBV7-9 CASSLGAGSEQYF TGTGCCAGCAGCCTAGGAGCGGGATCGGAGCAGTACTTC
many TRBD2 TRBJ2-7 13 TRBV29-1 CSVATSGNYEQYF TGCAGCGTTGCGACTAGCGGGAACTACGAGCAGTACTTC
many TRBD2 TRBJ2-3 17 TRBV6-2/TRBV6-3 CASSYWSGRAGTDTQYF TGTGCCAGCAGTTACTGGAGCGGGAGGGCCGGCACAGATACGCAGTATTTT